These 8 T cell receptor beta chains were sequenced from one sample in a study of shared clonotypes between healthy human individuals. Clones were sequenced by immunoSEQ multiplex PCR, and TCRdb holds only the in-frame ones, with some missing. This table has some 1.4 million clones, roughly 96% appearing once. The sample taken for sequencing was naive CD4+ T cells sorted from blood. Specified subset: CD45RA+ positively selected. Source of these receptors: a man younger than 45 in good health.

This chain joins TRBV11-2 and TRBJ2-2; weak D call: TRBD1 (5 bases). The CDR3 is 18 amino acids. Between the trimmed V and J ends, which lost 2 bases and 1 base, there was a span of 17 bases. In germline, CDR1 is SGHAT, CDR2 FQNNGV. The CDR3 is CASSLYLGRVGNTGELFF. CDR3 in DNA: TGTGCCAGCAGCTTATATTTAGGCAGGGTCGGGAACACCGGGGAGCTGTTTTTT.

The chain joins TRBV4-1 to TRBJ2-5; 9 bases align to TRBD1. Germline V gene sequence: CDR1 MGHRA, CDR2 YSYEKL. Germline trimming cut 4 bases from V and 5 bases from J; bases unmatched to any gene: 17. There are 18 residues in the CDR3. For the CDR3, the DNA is TGCGCCAGCAGCCCTCTCGGGCAAAACAGGGGGCTTAGGGAGACCCAGTACTTC. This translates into CASSPLGQNRGLRETQYF.

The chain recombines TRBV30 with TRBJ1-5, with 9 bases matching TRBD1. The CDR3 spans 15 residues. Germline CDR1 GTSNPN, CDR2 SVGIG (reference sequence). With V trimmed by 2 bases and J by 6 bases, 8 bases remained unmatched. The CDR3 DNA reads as TGTGCCTGGAGTATCCAAGGACAGGGGCTTCAGCCCCAGCATTTT. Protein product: CAWSIQGQGLQPQHF.

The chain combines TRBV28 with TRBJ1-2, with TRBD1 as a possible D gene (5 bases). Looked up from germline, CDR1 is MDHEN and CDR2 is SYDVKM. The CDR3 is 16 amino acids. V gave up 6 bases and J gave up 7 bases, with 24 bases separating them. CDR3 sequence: CASRKESGLTLSGYTF. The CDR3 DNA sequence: TGTGCCAGCAGGAAGGAGTCAGGGTTAACCCTTAGTGGCTACACCTTC.

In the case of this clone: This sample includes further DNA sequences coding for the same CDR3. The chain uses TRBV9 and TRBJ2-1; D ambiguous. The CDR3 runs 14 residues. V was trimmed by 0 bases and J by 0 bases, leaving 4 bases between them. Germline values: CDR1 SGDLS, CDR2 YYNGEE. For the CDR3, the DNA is TGTGCCAGCAGCGTAGTAGGCTCCTACAATGAGCAGTTCTTC. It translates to CASSVVGSYNEQFF.

CDR3 sequence: CASSQGQGSYNEQFF. Here the CDR3 DNA reads TGTGCCAGCAGCCAGGGACAGGGAAGCTACAATGAGCAGTTCTTC. The V gene is TRBV11-3, the J gene TRBJ2-1, with 9 positions matching TRBD1. Germline V gene sequence: CDR1 SGHNT, CDR2 YENEEA. The CDR3 spans 15 residues. The V gene end was trimmed by 5 bases and the J gene end by 3 bases; junction bases not matched to a gene: 5.

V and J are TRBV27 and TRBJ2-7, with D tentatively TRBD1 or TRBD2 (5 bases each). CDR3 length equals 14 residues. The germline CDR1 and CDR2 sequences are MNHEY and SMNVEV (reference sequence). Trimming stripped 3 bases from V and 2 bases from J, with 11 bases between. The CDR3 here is CASSLGRATYEQYF. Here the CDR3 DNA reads TGTGCCAGCAGTTTGGGGCGGGCTACCTACGAGCAGTACTTC.

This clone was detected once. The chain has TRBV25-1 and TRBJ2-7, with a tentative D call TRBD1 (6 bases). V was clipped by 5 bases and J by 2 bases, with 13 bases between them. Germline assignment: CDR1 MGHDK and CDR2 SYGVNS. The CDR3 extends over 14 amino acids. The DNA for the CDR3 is TGTGCCAGCAGTCCGTACAGGGAGCCCTACGAGCAGTACTTC. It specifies CASSPYREPYEQYF.